This T cell receptor beta chain was recovered during a study of cytomegalovirus exposure and HLA in healthy donors. PCR employed 60 Vbeta and 13 Jbeta primers. Sequencing was performed with immunoSEQ multiplex PCR; in TCRdb, only in-frame clones are kept and a portion is missing. The table lists roughly 66,000 clones, approximately 80% of them singletons. V lost 5 bases and J lost 1, with 6 bases in between. In germline, CDR1 is SGDLS, CDR2 YYNGEE. The CDR3 contains 12 residues. Donors sampled were nominally healthy, though unrecorded immune exposures were likely. This sequence originates from a man aged 18 to 35 in good health and CMV-seropositive. The gene calls are TRBV9 and TRBJ2-5; D not certain. Sequencing was carried out using PBMCs. As DNA, the CDR3 is TGTGCCAGCAGTCGAGGCCAAGAGACCCAGTACTTC. Translating it yields CASSRGQETQYF.